The clone carrying this TCR beta chain was detected once. The CDR3 runs 15 residues. CDR1 is SGDLS, CDR2 YYNGEE, per germline. Germline trimming cut 3 bases from V and 2 bases from J; bases unmatched to any gene: 8. The data originate from a study of glioma-infiltrating T cells after dendritic cell vaccination. In the study overall: Dendritic cell vaccine was injected intradermally three times, biweekly.

The primer mix had 60 V beta and 13 J beta primers. Sequencing was performed with immunoSEQ multiplex PCR; in TCRdb, only in-frame clones are kept and a portion is missing. The table lists 55,000 to 75,000 clones, around 85% of them singletons. Time point specified: after dendritic cell vaccination, including at tumor progression/relapse. The sequencing used blood, collected after dendritic cell vaccination. This chain links TRBV9 with TRBJ2-7, with 7 positions matching TRBD1. The sequence was collected from a human donor with glioblastoma. The chain's CDR3 is CASSARYGTAYEQYF. CDR3 nucleotides: TGTGCCAGCAGCGCCCGATACGGGACAGCCTACGAGCAGTACTTC.